What follows are 9 T cell receptor beta chains derived from one specimen sequenced in a study of graft-versus-host responses after intestinal transplantation. The table came from immunoSEQ multiplex PCR; TCRdb's copy has only in-frame clones and leaves some out. Of fewer than 50,000 clones listed, about four fifths are singletons. No antigens are known for them. Sequenced here: unstimulated CD4+ T cells sorted from spleen or lymph node cells, sampled before transplant. The receptor set was obtained from a human donor who was the organ donor for an intestinal transplant.

This clone was picked up one time. The J gene is TRBJ2-5, the V gene TRBV7-9; 7 positions agree with TRBD2. From germline, CDR1 is SEHNR and CDR2 FQNEAQ (reference sequence). The CDR3 runs 16 residues. Trimming cost V 5 bases and J 0 bases; bases outside gene matches: 9. CDR3 amino acids: CASSERTSLYQETQYF. The DNA of the CDR3 is TGTGCCAGCAGCGAAAGGACTAGTCTGTACCAAGAGACCCAGTACTTC.

Comments on this clone: The sample holds other DNA sequences that translate to the same CDR3. V gene TRBV27 combines with J gene TRBJ1-4, with D unresolved. Trimming left V 5 bases short and J 4 bases short, with 5 bases between. Per germline, CDR1 MNHEY and CDR2 SMNVEV (reference sequence). The CDR3 loop spans 12 amino acids. CDR3 in DNA: TGTGCCAGCAGTGCCCATAATGAAAAACTGTTTTTT. Protein: CASSAHNEKLFF.

The chain uses TRBV6-6 and TRBJ1-1; 7 nucleotides match TRBD1. The germline V gene has CDR1 MNHNY and CDR2 SVGAGI (reference sequence). The V segment lost 5 bases and the J segment 11 bases; nucleotides outside the gene matches: 14. The CDR3 is 14 amino acids. DNA of the CDR3: TGTGCCAGCAGTAACCTGGGAGACAGGGTTCACGCTTTCTTT. Translated, it gives CASSNLGDRVHAFF.

This chain connects TRBV4-1 to TRBJ2-1; D is unclear. CDR1 and CDR2 from the germline V gene are MGHRA and YSYEKL. V was cut by 3 bases and J by 6 bases, with 12 bases left in between. CDR3 length: 14 residues. For the CDR3, the DNA is TGCGCCAGCAGCCAGGAACCCTACCTCAATGAGCAGTTCTTC. Amino acid sequence: CASSQEPYLNEQFF.

In nucleotides, the CDR3 is TGTGCCAGCAGTACCCGAGAGAATTCACCCCTCCACTTT. Its protein product is CASSTRENSPLHF. V gene TRBV27 combines with J gene TRBJ1-6, with no clear D. With 5 bases removed from V and 7 bases from J, the gap between germline ends came to 9 bases. The CDR3 runs to 13 residues. Looked up from germline, CDR1 is MNHEY and CDR2 is SMNVEV (reference sequence).

This chain connects TRBV11-2 to TRBJ2-7; the D is unclear. Looked up from germline, CDR1 is SGHAT and CDR2 is FQNNGV. V lost 4 bases and J 0 bases, leaving 4 bases between the germline ends. The CDR3 has 12 amino acids. Here the CDR3 DNA reads TGTGCCAGCAGCTCCTCCTCCTACGAGCAGTACTTC. It translates to CASSSSSYEQYF.

The V call is TRBV9, the J call TRBJ1-2, with 9 bases fitting TRBD1. This CDR3 spans 18 amino acids. Germline CDR1 and CDR2: SGDLS and YYNGEE. Trimming removed 0 bases from V and 4 bases from J; junction bases left unmatched: 13. The chain's CDR3 is CASSVARTGDGQFYGYTF. The CDR3 coding sequence is TGTGCCAGCAGCGTAGCTCGGACAGGGGATGGGCAATTCTATGGCTACACCTTC.

The chain joins TRBV7-8 to TRBJ1-1; 8 bases line up with TRBD1. The germline CDR1 and CDR2 sequences are SGHVS and FQNEAQ. The ends lost 5 bases at V and 10 bases at J; junction bases unmatched: 15. The CDR3 extends over 15 amino acids. The DNA for the CDR3 is TGTGCCAGCAGCAGCAGGGGGCCCAACCCAACAGGAGCTTTCTTT. This gives the protein CASSSRGPNPTGAFF.

In this sample, this clone turned up once. J is TRBJ2-4 and V is TRBV21-1. TRBV21-1 is recorded as a pseudogene. The CDR3 has 18 residues. DNA of the CDR3: TGTGCCAGCAGCAAAGACTCCAAGGGGGGCGTAGCCAAAAACATTCAGTACTTC. Its translation is CASSKDSKGGVAKNIQYF.